What follows are 13 T cell receptor beta chains derived from one specimen sequenced in a study of blood T cells in healthy people across ages. A second roughly 6 to 12 cycle PCR used barcoded and J-beta primers. Each CDR3 protein is one row after TCRdb ran MiXCR on the 5' RACE reads. The repertoire consists of 1.5 million to 2 million distinct CDR3 sequences, with around 50% occurring once and the leading ten covering roughly 2%. The source material was blood. The receptor set was obtained from a middle-aged woman in good health.

The table lists this clonotype with a count of one. The chain carries TRBV7-3 and TRBJ2-1; D unresolved. The germline CDR1 and CDR2 sequences are SGHTA and FQGTGA. The CDR3 is 12 residues long. CDR3 region: CPLESSYNEQFF. Written as DNA, the CDR3 is TGTCCCTTGGAGAGCTCCTACAATGAGCAGTTCTTC. The full variable domain, completed using reference TRBV7-3 and TRBJ2-1, is GAGVSQTPSNKVTEKGKYVELRCDPISGHTALYWYRQSLGQGPEFLIYFQGTGAADDSGLPNDRFFAVRPEGSVSTLKIQRTERGDSAVYLCPLESSYNEQFFGPGTRLTVL.

The chain has TRBV5-5 and TRBJ2-4; 11 nucleotides line up with TRBD1. The closer fit of TRBJ2-7 to the DNA end suggests the J call may be wrong. This CDR3 has 14 residues. Germline V lookup: CDR1 SGHKS, CDR2 YYEKEE (reference sequence). CDR3 protein: CASSFGTGGCEQYF. The DNA for the CDR3 is TGTGCCAGCAGCTTCGGGACAGGGGGTTGCGAGCAGTACTTC.

A single count supports this clonotype. In DNA, the CDR3 is TGCAGCGTTGAGGGGGCGCTAGGCTATGGCTACACCTTC. This encodes CSVEGALGYGYTF. V and J are TRBV29-1 and TRBJ1-2; possible D gene TRBD1, 6 bases. CDR3 length: 13 amino acids. V was cut by 3 bases and J by 4 bases, with 12 bases left in between. CDR1 SQVTM and CDR2 ANQGSEA come from the germline V gene.

V is TRBV2 and J is TRBJ2-7; 8 nucleotides align to TRBD1. CDR1 and CDR2 from the germline V gene are SNHLY and FYNNEI. V dropped 9 bases and J dropped 6; count of bases not matched to a gene: 10. The CDR3 loop spans 13 amino acids. The CDR3 is CASLRDRGGEQYF. In DNA form, the CDR3 reads TGTGCCAGTCTTAGAGACAGGGGCGGCGAGCAGTACTTC.

This chain links TRBV4-3 with TRBJ1-2; no reliable D call. The germline gives CDR1 LGHNA, CDR2 YSLEER. CDR3 size: 15 residues. V was pared by 3 bases and J by 8 bases, with 19 bases between. The chain's CDR3 is CASSQPNSPKDGYTF. CDR3 coding DNA: TGCGCCAGCAGCCAGCCAAACAGTCCAAAGGACGGCTACACCTTC.

In this sample, this clonotype turned up once. The chain is built from TRBV20-1 and TRBJ2-5; possibly TRBD2 for D (5 bases). CDR1 and CDR2 (germline): DFQATT, SNEGSKA (reference sequence). Trimming removed 0 bases from V and 2 bases from J, with 13 bases in between. The CDR3 consists of 15 residues. The CDR3, as DNA: TGCAGTGCTAGAGAACAGCGGCGTGCGCAAGAGACCCAGTACTTC. It specifies CSAREQRRAQETQYF.

Regarding this clonotype: The junction and the germline gene differ at one end; a read error may be behind it. This chain links TRBV25-1 with TRBJ2-5, with 7 positions matching TRBD2. CDR1 is MGHDK and CDR2 is SYGVNS in the germline V gene. This CDR3 is 16 amino acids long. The CDR3 is CVSDSQRDYRQETQYF. Here the CDR3 DNA reads TGTGTCAGCGATTCTCAACGGGACTACCGACAAGAGACCCAGTACTTC.

This clonotype was recorded a few times. The chain links TRBV27 to TRBJ2-1, with 12 positions matching TRBD2. With 7 bases clipped from V and 2 bases from J, the junction kept 12 bases outside the gene matches. Per the germline V gene, CDR1 is MNHEY and CDR2 is SMNVEV (reference sequence). The CDR3 has 18 amino acids. The CDR3 DNA is TGTGCCAGCACCTTAACTAGCGGGGGGCCCTCTACCTACAATGAGCAGTTCTTC. Its translation is CASTLTSGGPSTYNEQFF.

This clonotype came up a few times. The chain links TRBV28 to TRBJ2-6, with D possibly TRBD1 on 6 matching bases. Germline CDR1 reads MDHEN; CDR2 reads SYDVKM. The CDR3 consists of 15 residues. V lost 4 bases to trimming and J lost 4 bases, with 11 bases between them. CDR3 nucleotide sequence: TGTGCCAGCAGTTATACAGGGATAGGGGCCAACGTCCTGACTTTC. Translating gives CASSYTGIGANVLTF. Complete variable domain (other parts from reference TRBV28 and TRBJ2-6): DVKVTQSSRYLVKRTGEKVFLECVQDMDHENMFWYRQDPGLGLRLIYFSYDVKMKEKGDIPEGYSVSREKKERFSLILESASTNQTSMYLCASSYTGIGANVLTFGAGSRLTVL.

This chain uses TRBV15 with TRBJ2-7, with D uncertain. CDR3 size: 14 residues. The ends were cut back, 4 bases at V and 0 bases at J, with 10 bases in the middle. CDR1 is LNHNV and CDR2 is YYDKDF in the germline V gene (reference sequence). The CDR3 loop is CATSIKRSSYEQYF. Written as DNA, the CDR3 is TGTGCCACCAGCATCAAAAGAAGCTCCTACGAGCAGTACTTC.

This sequence joins TRBV7-9 and TRBJ2-5; the match to TRBD1 covers 11 bases. The CDR3 contains 16 residues. The V gene end was trimmed by 7 bases and the J gene end by 0 bases; junction bases not matched to a gene: 7. CDR1 and CDR2 from the germline V gene are SEHNR and FQNEAQ (reference sequence). The CDR3 sequence is CASNPRDRGYQETQYF. The CDR3 coding sequence is TGTGCCAGCAACCCCCGGGACAGGGGGTACCAAGAGACCCAGTACTTC.

The sample holds many counts of this clonotype. J is TRBJ2-7 and V is TRBV2, with D unclear. V was pared by 6 bases and J by 2 bases, with 17 bases between. This CDR3 comprises 15 residues. Germline V gene data show CDR1 as SNHLY and CDR2 as FYNNEI. In DNA, the CDR3 is TGTGCCAGCAGAGATCTCGTGGCTCGACCCTACGAGCAGTACTTC. Translated: CASRDLVARPYEQYF.

V gene TRBV28 combines with J gene TRBJ1-1; D not certain. V lost 7 bases and J lost 7, with 19 bases in between. Per germline, CDR1 MDHEN and CDR2 SYDVKM. The CDR3 loop spans 14 amino acids. The CDR3 spells CASTSPQKTLEAFF. The CDR3 DNA reads as TGTGCCAGCACATCTCCACAGAAAACACTTGAAGCTTTCTTT.